Detailed here is one T cell receptor (beta chain). Its antigen remains unidentified. Base qualities are not at hand, and no much larger clone is one base apart. According to the germline V gene (reference sequence), CDR1 reads LGHDT and CDR2 reads YNNKEL. The CDR3 starts with the cysteine, ends with the phenylalanine, and has 13 residues. Only the CDR3 DNA is retained, 39 bases long and in frame from the first base. V is pared back by 4 bases and J by 3 bases, with 9 bases lying between the germline termini. RNA was extracted using the RNeasy kit, and roughly 0.45 to 1 microgram was reverse transcribed with random hexamers. TCR beta CDR3 regions were amplified with the immunoSEQ multiplex PCR assay covering 54 Vbeta and 13 Jbeta segments. To correct PCR amplification bias, a synthetic template baseline was used for both primer optimization and computational correction. The authors' pipeline ran thus. Only productive sequences were kept, with reads annotated to V, D and J genes according to IMGT and analyzed in immunoSEQ Analyzer. Clonality was computed as one minus Shannon entropy normalized by log2 of the number of productive unique sequences. Public and private clones were assessed among the 100 most prevalent clones of each patient and control. Susac-specific clones were defined as absent from healthy and MS cohorts, around 1,000 published viral clones and other ImmuneACCESS disease sequences. TCRdb handled the public reads itself, with Q25 trimming in fastp and clone calling in MiXCR, and kept productive beta chains. A single entry per CDR3 protein holds the most common genes and DNA from its merged rows. Clone size and V and J calls follow TCRdb, not the original study. The sample table holds about 160,000 distinct CDR3 sequences, of which just over 90% were seen once. The ten largest clones add up to 0.13% of the sample.

This sample was taken from a study of CD8 T cells in Susac syndrome (dated by TCRdb to the late 2010s). In terms of the full investigation: The study used repertoire sequencing to test whether antigen drove CD8+ T cell activation and differentiation in Susac syndrome.

Broad study findings and their caveats: The number of individuals in the TCR sequencing and HLA analysis was acknowledged as relatively small.

Peripheral blood CD8+ and CD4+ T cells from healthy donors, Susac syndrome patients and multiple sclerosis patients were profiled by high-throughput TCR beta sequencing. The healthy donors served as controls matched for age and sex. Bulk CD8+ and CD4+ T cells were purified magnetically by negative isolation, whereas CD8+ TEMRA cells were enriched by FACS. Blood was collected in EDTA tubes and processed within 24 hours, with PBMCs isolated through density gradient centrifugation. PBMCs destined for TCR sequencing were cryopreserved in liquid nitrogen and later thawed in a 37 °C water bath. The sorted or isolated CD4+, CD8+ and CD8+ TEMRA cells had a purity of 90% or higher.

This TCR derives from a human donor in good health. The chain is made from TRBV3-1 and TRBJ2-5; TRBD1 is a weak D gene call, 6 bases matching. Material: CD4+ T cells from PBMCs. The CDR3 corresponds to CASSPGTKETQYF. The bases read TGTGCCAGCAGCCCCGGGACAAAAGAGACCCAGTACTTC.